The clone carrying this T cell receptor (beta chain) was observed a handful of times. Its matching antigen is unknown. The sample originates from a study of neurological immune-mediated disorders. The cDNA was generated through 5'RACE incorporating 10-nucleotide random UMIs. TCRdb used MiXCR to reprocess the 5' RACE reads, holding one entry per CDR3 protein. The sample contains approximately 59,000 distinct CDR3 sequences, roughly 4.9% of which appear only once. Study-level points and caveats: The greatest TCR clonal expansion occurred in HTLV-1-associated myelopathy and the least in multiple sclerosis, which fell below healthy controls. Because no CDR3 amino acid sequences were shared across subjects by expanded clones, private repertoires were suggested in all groups.

The sequence came from a human donor with multiple sclerosis. The donor label of this sample is uncertain. Sample: PBMCs.

The CDR3 region is CASSPRGLSYNEQFF. CDR3 in DNA: TGTGCCAGCTCACCAAGGGGGCTCTCCTACAATGAGCAGTTCTTC. V gene TRBV18 combines with J gene TRBJ2-1; 7 nucleotides line up with TRBD1. The CDR3 has 15 residues. V lost 2 bases and J lost 0; bases outside the gene matches: 1. CDR1 is KGHSH and CDR2 is LQKENI in the germline V gene.